The clone carrying this T cell receptor beta chain has a handful of counts. The antigen is not known. Trimming shortened V by 5 bases and J by 2 bases, and 16 bases separated the two germline ends. The CDR3 sequence is 15 residues long. The germline CDR1 and CDR2 sequences are PRHDT and FYEKMQ (reference sequence). The data belong to a study of T-cell reconstitution after alpha-beta-depleted transplantation in children. Overall study findings and caveats: T-cell numbers and diversity, one year after transplant, stemmed largely from T cells that were newly produced. It was reported that alpha-beta T cells came from several hundred expanded graft clones (about two months after transplant). Surviving recipient T cells and thymic progenitors underlay high day-60 TCRbeta diversity in some patients.

Library preparation (for TCRbeta) was performed with unique molecular identifiers. TCRdb called the PCR reads again in MiXCR, with one record for every CDR3 protein. The sample holds hundreds of thousands of distinct CDR3 sequences; 10% to 15% are singletons and the top ten take roughly 2.3%. V and J are TRBV13 and TRBJ2-7; D is ambiguous. The sequence derives from a male patient younger than 18 who had a stem cell transplant for acute myeloid leukemia, so the T cells may come from the graft donor. The material sequenced was PBMCs, mostly from graft donor cells, taken 360 days after TCRalphabeta/CD19-depleted stem cell transplant. DNA for the CDR3: TGTGCCAGCAGCCCCCAAGCGACAAGGGCCTACGAGCAGTACTTC. Translation: CASSPQATRAYEQYF.